Listed below are T cell receptor beta chains from one sample, sequenced in a study of blood T cell repertoires in COVID-19. Clones were read by immunoSEQ multiplex PCR, and TCRdb kept only the in-frame ones, dropping some. The table lists fewer than 200,000 clones, 80% to 85% of them singletons, with more than 7.5% in the top ten. Material for sequencing was peripheral blood. These receptors came from a woman aged 70 to 79 with COVID-19, enrolled during active disease. Each CDR3 is given with its conserved first and last residue. Fields, in order: J gene, clone size, D gene, V gene, CDR3 DNA, CDR3 protein. The D gene is left open where the match is weak. Clone size is shown for a subset of rows, as once, few, many or a class of expanded clone.

>TRBJ1-6|NA|NA|TRBV28
TGTGCCAGCAGTTTAAGAGAAGTCTATAATTCACCCCTCCACTTT
CASSLREVYNSPLHF
>TRBJ2-1|few|NA|TRBV19
TGTGCCAGTAGTATAGAACCCCCATACGGAGGGTACAACTACAATGAGCAGTTCTTC
CASSIEPPYGGYNYNEQFF
>TRBJ1-4|NA|TRBD1|TRBV14
TGTGCCAGCAGCCAGACCCCGGGACAGCGTAATGAAAAACTGTTTTTT
CASSQTPGQRNEKLFF
>TRBJ2-1|NA|TRBD2|TRBV6-2/TRBV6-3
TGTGCCAGCAGTTACTCCCTGGGGAGGGTAGTAGGCAATGAGCAGTTCTTC
CASSYSLGRVVGNEQFF
>TRBJ2-3|once|NA|TRBV18
TGTGCCAGCTCACGAGAGATTGCAGATACGCAGTATTTT
CASSREIADTQYF
>TRBJ2-3|NA|TRBD1|TRBV9
TGTGCCAGCAGCGTATGGCGACAGGGAGCAGATACGCAGTATTTT
CASSVWRQGADTQYF
>TRBJ2-1|few|TRBD1|TRBV19
TGTGCCAGTAGTAAATCCGGGACAGGTTACAATGAGCAGTTCTTC
CASSKSGTGYNEQFF
>TRBJ1-6|NA|NA|TRBV19
TGTGCCAGTCGGCCGGGACATCCCAATTCACCCCTCCACTTT
CASRPGHPNSPLHF
>TRBJ1-2|NA|TRBD1|TRBV7-2
TGTGCCAGCAGCTTATCGGGACAGCACTATGGCTACACCTTC
CASSLSGQHYGYTF
>TRBJ1-2|NA|TRBD1|TRBV6-2/TRBV6-3
TGTGCCAGCAGTCCCGACAGGGTCTATGGCTACACCTTC
CASSPDRVYGYTF
>TRBJ1-4|few|NA|TRBV5-1
TGCGCCAGCAGCTATCGGACAAGGAATGAAAAACTGTTTTTT
CASSYRTRNEKLFF
>TRBJ2-7|NA|NA|TRBV19
TGTGCCAGTAGTATCGCCAGATCCTACGAGCAGTACTTC
CASSIARSYEQYF
>TRBJ1-3|few|NA|TRBV18
TGTGCCAGCTCACCTCAAGCAGGGGCTTATGGAAACACCATATATTTT
CASSPQAGAYGNTIYF
>TRBJ1-6|NA|TRBD1|TRBV30
TGTGCCTGGAGTGTAAGTAGGGACAGGGGGACAAGCGGCCATAATTCACCCCTCCACTTT
CAWSVSRDRGTSGHNSPLHF
>TRBJ1-1|NA|NA|TRBV20-1
TGCAGTGCTAGTCGGGAGGGTGAAGCTTTCTTT
CSASREGEAFF
>TRBJ2-1|few|TRBD1|TRBV5-1
TGCGCCAGCAGCTCTATACGGACAGGAGGTGGCAATGAGCAGTTCTTC
CASSSIRTGGGNEQFF
>TRBJ1-1|NA|NA|TRBV14
TGTGCCAGCAGCCCGCAGCGGGTGACTGAAGCTTTCTTT
CASSPQRVTEAFF
>TRBJ2-1|few|TRBD1|TRBV2
TGTGCCAGCAGTGAAAACAGGGGTCTCGACAATGAGCAGTTCTTC
CASSENRGLDNEQFF
>TRBJ1-1|NA|NA|TRBV6-2/TRBV6-3
TGTGCCAGCAGTTACGTCGACACCAGACACATGAACACTGAAGCTTTCTTT
CASSYVDTRHMNTEAFF
>TRBJ2-7|once|NA|TRBV10-1
TGCGCCAGCAGTGAGGGGCTCCTGGGCTACGAGCAGTACTTC
CASSEGLLGYEQYF
>TRBJ1-2|NA|NA|TRBV7-2
TGTGCCAGCAGCCCCTCGGCTAACTATGGCTACACCTTC
CASSPSANYGYTF
>TRBJ2-7|NA|NA|TRBV2
TGTGCCAGCAGTGAGGGGGCGGCCTACGAGCAGTACTTC
CASSEGAAYEQYF
>TRBJ2-7|NA|TRBD1|TRBV27
TGTGCCAGCAGTTTACAGGGCAGGGGGCCTAACGAGCAGTACTTC
CASSLQGRGPNEQYF
>TRBJ2-7|NA|TRBD2|TRBV7-8
TGTGCCAGCAGCTTAGCCCGACTACTAGCGGGAGGTAAAACGCGCTACGAGCAGTACTTC
CASSLARLLAGGKTRYEQYF
>TRBJ2-7|NA|TRBD1|TRBV29-1
TGCAGCGTTGAGCCAGGGGGTTCCTACGAGCAGTACTTC
CSVEPGGSYEQYF
>TRBJ2-5|NA|NA|TRBV21-1
TGTGCCAGCGTAAAGACTAGCGGATGTCGTCCGACCCAGTACTTC
CASVKTSGCRPTQYF
>TRBJ1-1|NA|NA|TRBV13
TGTGCCAGCAGCCCCGGGGGGCGCTGGCGTGAAGCTTTCTTT
CASSPGGRWREAFF
>TRBJ2-3|NA|TRBD2|TRBV7-9
TGTGCCAGCAGCTGGGGGACTAGCGGGAGGACTAGCACAGATACGCAGTATTTT
CASSWGTSGRTSTDTQYF
>TRBJ1-1|once|NA|TRBV28
TGTGCCAGCAGAGTACAGGGGAACACTGAAGCTTTCTTT
CASRVQGNTEAFF
>TRBJ2-6|NA|TRBD1|TRBV4-3
TGCGCCAGCAGCCAACTTGGGAACAGGGGGACGGGAACCTCTGGGGCCAACGTCCTGACTTTC
CASSQLGNRGTGTSGANVLTF
>TRBJ2-5|NA|NA|TRBV19
TGTGCCAGTAGTATTTCGGGCGGGACGAAAGAGACCCAGTACTTC
CASSISGGTKETQYF
>TRBJ2-3|NA|NA|TRBV5-8
TGTGCCAGCAGCTTCTCCGGAGGAGGTGCGGATACGCAGTATTTT
CASSFSGGGADTQYF
>TRBJ2-3|NA|TRBD2|TRBV5-5
TGTGCCAGCAGTTTCGGCGGGAGGGGGCAGACAGATACGCAGTATTTT
CASSFGGRGQTDTQYF
>TRBJ2-7|NA|TRBD1|TRBV18
TGTGCCAGCTCACCGGGACAGCCTTCCTACGAGCAGTACTTC
CASSPGQPSYEQYF
>TRBJ2-1|NA|NA|TRBV18
TGTGCCAGCTCACCAGTCTCAGGGTCATTCTACAATGAGCAGTTCTTC
CASSPVSGSFYNEQFF
>TRBJ1-2|NA|NA|TRBV28
TGTGCCAGCAGTTTAACAGGACCATATGGCTACACCTTC
CASSLTGPYGYTF
>TRBJ2-3|NA|TRBD2|TRBV10-3
TGTGCCATCAGGGGGACTAGCGGGACCACAGATACGCAGTATTTT
CAIRGTSGTTDTQYF
>TRBJ1-1|few|NA|TRBV7-2
TGTGCCAGCAGCTCCCGAGGAGCCATGAACACTGAAGCTTTCTTT
CASSSRGAMNTEAFF
>TRBJ2-1|NA|NA|TRBV12-3/TRBV12-4
TGTGCCAGCAGTTTGGAGCGTTACAATGAGCAGTTCTTC
CASSLERYNEQFF
>TRBJ2-3|NA|NA|TRBV6-2/TRBV6-3
TGTGCCAGCAGTTACGGACAGCTTAGCACAGATACGCAGTATTTT
CASSYGQLSTDTQYF
>TRBJ1-1|NA|NA|TRBV28
TGTGCCAGCAGTATTCGACAGGAAGCTTTCTTT
CASSIRQEAFF
>TRBJ2-7|once|NA|TRBV6-2/TRBV6-3
TGTGCCAGCAGTCGACAGTCCTTATCCTACGAGCAGTACTTC
CASSRQSLSYEQYF
>TRBJ2-7|once|NA|TRBV12-3/TRBV12-4
TGTGCCAGCAGTCGGGGTCTCGAGCAGTACTTC
CASSRGLEQYF
>TRBJ1-4|NA|NA|TRBV5-6
TGTGCCAGCAGCTCCCTACGCGCAACTAATGAAAAACTGTTTTTT
CASSSLRATNEKLFF
>TRBJ2-1|NA|TRBD2|TRBV7-2
TGTGCCAGCAGCTTAGTTCCAGCGGGAGCTCGTAGAGTCAATGAGCAGTTCTTC
CASSLVPAGARRVNEQFF
>TRBJ2-2|NA|NA|TRBV30
TGTGCCTGGAGCGGTAGCAAGAACACCGGGGAGCTGTTTTTT
CAWSGSKNTGELFF
>TRBJ2-7|NA|TRBD2|TRBV19
TGTGCCAGTAGTAAGACTAGCGGGAGCTCCTACGAGCAGTACTTC
CASSKTSGSSYEQYF
>TRBJ1-1|NA|NA|TRBV3-1/TRBV3-2
TGTGCCAGCAGCTTGAGGGCGGGGAACACTGAAGCTTTCTTT
CASSLRAGNTEAFF
>TRBJ1-1|NA|NA|TRBV19
TGTGCCAGTAGTAGTATGATCCTGGCTAACACTGAAGCTTTCTTT
CASSSMILANTEAFF
>TRBJ2-5|NA|NA|TRBV6-2/TRBV6-3
TGTGCCAGCAGTTTAGTAGACAGAAGAGAGACCCAGTACTTC
CASSLVDRRETQYF
>TRBJ2-1|once|TRBD2|TRBV7-3
TGTGCCAGCAGCCCGGTCGGGACTAGCGCCTACAATGAGCAGTTCTTC
CASSPVGTSAYNEQFF
>TRBJ2-1|NA|TRBD2|TRBV7-2
TGTGCCAGCAGCCTACCCCTCGGGACTAGGGACAATGAGCAGTTCTTC
CASSLPLGTRDNEQFF